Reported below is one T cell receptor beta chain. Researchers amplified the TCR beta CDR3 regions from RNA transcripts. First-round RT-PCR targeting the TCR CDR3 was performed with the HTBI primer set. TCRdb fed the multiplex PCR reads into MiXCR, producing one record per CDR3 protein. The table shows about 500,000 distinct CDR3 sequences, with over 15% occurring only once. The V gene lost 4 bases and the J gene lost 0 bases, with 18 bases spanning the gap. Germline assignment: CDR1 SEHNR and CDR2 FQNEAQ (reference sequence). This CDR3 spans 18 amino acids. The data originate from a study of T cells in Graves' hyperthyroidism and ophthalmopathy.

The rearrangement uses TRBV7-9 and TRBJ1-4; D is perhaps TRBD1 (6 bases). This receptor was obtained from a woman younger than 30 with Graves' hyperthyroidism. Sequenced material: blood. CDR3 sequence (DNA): TGTGCCAGCAGCTCCCCAAGGACAGCGCCATCAACTAATGAAAAACTGTTTTTT. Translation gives CASSSPRTAPSTNEKLFF. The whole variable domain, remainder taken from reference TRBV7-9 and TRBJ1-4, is DTGVSQNPRHKITKRGQNVTFRCDPISEHNRLYWYRQTLGQGPEFLTYFQNEAQLEKSRLLSDRFSAERPKGSFSTLEIQRTEQGDSAMYLCASSSPRTAPSTNEKLFFGSGTQLSVL.